The clone carrying this T cell receptor beta chain appeared many times. Its antigen is currently unknown. V lost 1 base and J 7 bases, leaving 5 bases between the germline ends. Germline V gene data show CDR1 as LGHDT and CDR2 as YNNKEL (reference sequence). The CDR3 contains 11 residues. The data were taken from a study of human T cells and chemical hapten exposure. Whole-study results and caveats: Significantly more large CDR3 similarity clusters were formed by expanded TCRs than by controls.

Indicated time point: patch test 1, 2 weeks after DPC sensitization. Described treatment: therapeutic diphenylcyclopropenone sensitization with weekly scalp DPC. Venepuncture was done earlier than the placement of each patch test. The library tagged individual cDNA molecules with unique molecular identifiers. TCRdb re-derived calls from the RACE reads in MiXCR, one entry per CDR3 protein. The sample lists 100,000 or so distinct CDR3 sequences, 9.5% to 11% occurring once. Material: whole blood, obtained in connection with sensitization to the hapten diphenylcyclopropenone (DPC). This sequence joins TRBV3-1 and TRBJ2-7, with D unresolved. The sequence derives from a woman in her thirties or forties with alopecia areata. Some clones in this sample may be carry-over from other donors' samples. This chain's CDR3 is CASSQVAEQYF. DNA of the CDR3: TGTGCCAGCAGCCAAGTGGCAGAGCAGTACTTC.